Listed below are T cell receptor beta chains from one sample, sequenced in a study of cytomegalovirus exposure and HLA in healthy donors. The assay was immunoSEQ multiplex PCR, and TCRdb's table has in-frame clones only and misses some. The sample includes more than 95,000 clones, roughly three quarters of them seen just once. Sequenced sample: PBMCs. The receptors derive from a male donor in good health and CMV-seronegative. CDR3s include the opening cysteine and the closing phenylalanine or tryptophan. The order of the fields is J gene, V gene, D gene, clone size, CDR3 protein, CDR3 DNA. The D gene is left open where the match is weak. A row's size may be missing; if present it is once, few, many or a size class.

TRBJ1-5,TRBV27,NA,NA,CASTFLGRQPQHF,TGTGCCAGCACCTTTCTAGGGAGACAGCCCCAGCATTTT
TRBJ1-6,TRBV30,TRBD1,NA,CAWSVQGRSPLHF,TGTGCCTGGAGTGTACAGGGGAGATCACCCCTCCACTTT
TRBJ2-7,TRBV19,NA,NA,CASRPSAKSSYEQYF,TGTGCCAGTAGACCTAGCGCCAAGAGCTCCTACGAGCAGTACTTC
TRBJ2-5,TRBV14,NA,NA,CASSQSGEGLEETQYF,TGTGCCAGCAGCCAGTCTGGAGAGGGATTGGAAGAGACCCAGTACTTC
TRBJ1-2,TRBV7-9,TRBD1,NA,CASSTRQGIYGYTF,TGTGCCAGCAGCACCCGACAGGGGATTTATGGCTACACCTTC
TRBJ2-7,TRBV11-1,NA,NA,CASSLEGRGRGYEQYF,TGTGCCAGCAGCTTAGAAGGTCGAGGCAGGGGCTACGAGCAGTACTTC
TRBJ2-3,TRBV6-1,NA,NA,CASSEEGDPRPTQYF,TGTGCCAGCAGTGAAGAGGGGGACCCCCGCCCAACGCAGTATTTT
TRBJ1-1,TRBV27,NA,NA,CASSFQGLSTEAFF,TGTGCCAGCAGTTTCCAGGGGCTAAGTACTGAAGCTTTCTTT
TRBJ2-5,TRBV30,NA,NA,CAWSAGTAPRETQYF,TGTGCCTGGAGCGCGGGGACAGCTCCTCGAGAGACCCAGTACTTC
TRBJ2-1,TRBV2,NA,NA,CASSESGGTTGPEQFF,TGTGCCAGCAGCGAGTCGGGGGGCACGACGGGTCCTGAGCAGTTCTTC
TRBJ2-1,TRBV10-1,TRBD2,NA,CASSESRLAGDRYNEQFF,TGCGCCAGCAGTGAGTCGAGACTAGCGGGAGATCGCTACAATGAGCAGTTCTTC
TRBJ1-5,TRBV28,TRBD1,NA,CASRPGTGSQPQHF,TGTGCCAGCAGGCCCGGGACAGGGAGTCAGCCCCAGCATTTT
TRBJ2-7,TRBV27,TRBD1,NA,CASSWTGNYEQYF,TGTGCCAGCAGCTGGACAGGGAACTACGAGCAGTACTTC
TRBJ1-2,TRBV5-6,NA,NA,CASSPPRGGYTF,TGTGCCAGCAGCCCACCGCGGGGGGGCTACACCTTC
TRBJ1-1,TRBV10-3,NA,few,CAIKTGSVINTEAFF,TGTGCCATCAAGACAGGTTCGGTCATCAACACTGAAGCTTTCTTT